The rows below give T cell receptor beta chains drawn from one sample of a study of PD-L1 blockade in urothelial cancer. Assay: immunoSEQ multiplex PCR; the TCRdb copy retains only in-frame clones and omits some. The data show under 70,000 clones, over 75% seen once. The sequenced sample was PBMCs, obtained around atezolizumab (anti-PD-L1) treatment. All receptors come from a man between 65 and 85 years old with urothelial cancer. Each CDR3 is given with its conserved first and last residue. D genes are given only for firm matches. A clone size is listed for some rows: how often the clone was seen (once, few, many), or a class if it is expanded.

TRBV6-5	.	TRBD2	TRBJ2-1	CASSSAGGGGYNEQFF	TGTGCCAGCAGTTCTGCGGGGGGAGGCGGCTACAATGAGCAGTTCTTC
TRBV7-8	few	TRBD2	TRBJ2-7	CASSRFLSGSASGYEQYF	TGTGCCAGCAGCCGCTTTCTTAGCGGGAGTGCCAGCGGCTACGAGCAGTACTTC
TRBV19	.	.	TRBJ2-1	CASSTSGLEQFF	TGTGCCAGTAGCACGAGTGGTTTGGAGCAGTTCTTC
TRBV5-1	.	.	TRBJ1-2	CASRLTQGGYTF	TGCGCCAGCAGACTCACCCAGGGGGGCTACACCTTC
TRBV18	.	.	TRBJ1-3	CATAPGQGSGNTIYF	TGTGCCACCGCTCCAGGGCAGGGTTCTGGAAACACCATATATTTT
TRBV7-9	.	.	TRBJ1-1	CASSFQGNTEAFF	TGTGCCAGCAGCTTTCAGGGGAACACTGAAGCTTTCTTT
TRBV29-1	.	.	TRBJ2-2	CGVAPNTGELFF	TGCGGAGTAGCGCCGAACACCGGGGAGCTGTTTTTT
TRBV5-5	.	.	TRBJ2-7	CASSLDSFFYEQYF	TGTGCCAGCAGCTTGGACAGTTTTTTCTACGAGCAGTACTTC
TRBV19	.	.	TRBJ1-5	CASSLTQGSQPQHF	TGTGCCAGTAGTCTAACACAGGGAAGTCAGCCCCAGCATTTT
TRBV9	.	.	TRBJ2-1	CASSVSGMYNEQFF	TGTGCCAGCAGCGTCTCAGGAATGTACAATGAGCAGTTCTTC
TRBV18	.	.	TRBJ1-1	CASSLVAGAGTEAFF	TGTGCCAGCTCACTGGTTGCAGGGGCGGGTACTGAAGCTTTCTTT
TRBV28	.	TRBD2	TRBJ2-2	CASSSAGGRTGELFF	TGTGCCAGCAGCAGCGCGGGAGGTAGGACCGGGGAGCTGTTTTTT
TRBV10-3	.	.	TRBJ1-1	CAISPQGFTEAFF	TGTGCCATCAGTCCTCAGGGATTCACTGAAGCTTTCTTT
TRBV11-3	.	TRBD1	TRBJ2-1	CASSLLWTGGLPRGGDEQFF	TGTGCCAGCAGCTTACTGTGGACAGGGGGCCTCCCGAGGGGTGGCGATGAGCAGTTCTTC
TRBV15	.	TRBD2	TRBJ2-5	CATSRAVSGRYQETQYF	TGTGCCACCAGCAGAGCCGTTAGCGGGAGGTACCAAGAGACCCAGTACTTC
TRBV11-3	.	.	TRBJ2-3	CASSSLDGGVAATDTQYF	TGTGCCAGCAGCTCCCTAGACGGGGGAGTAGCGGCCACAGATACGCAGTATTTT
TRBV21-1	once	.	TRBJ1-2	CASVQDLGQSNYGYTF	TGTGCCAGCGTACAAGACCTGGGACAGTCTAACTATGGCTACACCTTC
TRBV2	few	TRBD2	TRBJ2-7	CASSEGLAGGEQYF	TGTGCCAGCAGTGAAGGACTAGCGGGAGGTGAGCAGTACTTC
TRBV11-2	once	TRBD1	TRBJ1-4	CASSSQTGRREKLFF	TGTGCCAGCAGCTCGCAGACAGGGCGACGTGAAAAACTGTTTTTT
TRBV9	.	TRBD2	TRBJ2-2	CASSVTGGTGELFF	TGTGCCAGCAGCGTAACGGGGGGGACCGGGGAGCTGTTTTTT
TRBV5-1	.	TRBD2	TRBJ2-1	CASSPSGSAYNEQFF	TGCGCCAGCAGTCCTAGCGGGTCGGCCTACAATGAGCAGTTCTTC
TRBV6-5	.	TRBD1	TRBJ1-2	CASSYLTGTYGYTF	TGTGCCAGCAGTTACTTGACAGGGACCTATGGCTACACCTTC
TRBV30	.	.	TRBJ1-2	CAWNEGDYGYTF	TGTGCCTGGAATGAGGGAGACTATGGCTACACCTTC
TRBV15	once	TRBD1	TRBJ2-7	CATSRGPGGTYEQYF	TGTGCCACCAGCAGAGGACCAGGGGGCACCTACGAGCAGTACTTC
TRBV4-1	few	TRBD1	TRBJ1-2	CASSHSKQGGGYTF	TGCGCCAGCAGCCATTCCAAACAGGGGGGTGGCTACACCTTC
TRBV9	.	.	TRBJ1-1	CASSVLGTLNTEAFF	TGTGCCAGCAGCGTACTCGGGACTCTGAACACTGAAGCTTTCTTT
TRBV11-3	few	.	TRBJ2-2	CASSLGSANTGELFF	TGTGCCAGCAGCTTAGGCAGCGCGAACACCGGGGAGCTGTTTTTT
TRBV7-9	.	.	TRBJ1-1	CASSLADSEAFF	TGTGCCAGCAGCTTAGCGGACAGTGAAGCTTTCTTT
TRBV27	once	TRBD1	TRBJ1-2	CASSFRTGNGYTF	TGTGCCAGCAGTTTTAGGACAGGGAACGGCTACACCTTC
TRBV21-1	.	.	TRBJ2-1	CASPPSGTDRYNEQFF	TGTGCCAGCCCCCCCTCCGGGACAGATAGATACAATGAGCAGTTCTTC
TRBV7-6	.	.	TRBJ2-2	CASSHTENTGELFF	TGTGCCAGCAGCCATACAGAGAACACCGGGGAGCTGTTTTTT
TRBV28	.	TRBD2	TRBJ2-1	CASSPVAGVSYNEQFF	TGTGCCAGCAGCCCGGTTGCGGGGGTGTCCTACAATGAGCAGTTCTTC
TRBV7-3	.	TRBD2	TRBJ2-1	CASSLTSTSGSVDEQFF	TGTGCCAGCAGCTTAACATCGACTAGCGGGAGTGTAGATGAGCAGTTCTTC
TRBV2	few	TRBD1	TRBJ1-2	CASRAGQAPNYGYTF	TGTGCCAGCAGGGCGGGACAGGCTCCAAACTATGGCTACACCTTC
TRBV13	.	TRBD1	TRBJ2-1	CASCRDREQREQFF	TGTGCCAGTTGCCGGGACAGGGAACAAAGGGAGCAGTTCTTC
TRBV7-9	.	TRBD1	TRBJ1-2	CASSFPGGYGYTF	TGTGCCAGCAGCTTCCCAGGGGGTTATGGCTACACCTTC
TRBV7-3	.	TRBD2	TRBJ2-1	CASSLGRAGYNEQFF	TGTGCCAGCAGCTTAGGGAGGGCCGGTTACAATGAGCAGTTCTTC
TRBV7-9	.	.	TRBJ2-7	CASSSLDSDSYEQYF	TGTGCCAGCAGCTCCCTGGACTCCGACTCCTACGAGCAGTACTTC
TRBV28	.	TRBD1	TRBJ1-2	CASRAEWGRGRQDGYTF	TGTGCCAGCAGGGCCGAGTGGGGCAGGGGGCGCCAGGATGGCTACACCTTC
TRBV28	few	.	TRBJ1-2	CASSLVSGLHGYTF	TGTGCCAGCAGTTTAGTTTCAGGGCTGCATGGCTACACCTTC
TRBV9	few	TRBD2	TRBJ2-1	CASSGGLAGGNNEQFF	TGTGCCAGCAGCGGCGGACTAGCGGGAGGAAACAATGAGCAGTTCTTC
TRBV12-5	.	TRBD2	TRBJ2-5	CASGFPERGTSGRAGETQYF	TGTGCTAGTGGTTTCCCCGAAAGAGGGACTAGCGGGAGGGCCGGGGAGACCCAGTACTTC
TRBV29-1	once	.	TRBJ2-2	CSVGHRSFELFF	TGCAGCGTTGGACACAGGAGTTTCGAGCTGTTTTTT
TRBV7-8	.	.	TRBJ2-6	CASSFSTGTNVLTF	TGTGCCAGCAGCTTCTCAACAGGGACCAACGTCCTGACTTTC
TRBV9	.	TRBD1	TRBJ1-1	CASSVEGTGVVAFF	TGTGCCAGCAGCGTAGAAGGGACAGGGGTTGTAGCTTTCTTT
TRBV5-8	.	.	TRBJ1-4	CASSLVGGNEKLFF	TGTGCCAGCAGCTTGGTGGGGGGAAATGAAAAACTGTTTTTT
TRBV6-5	.	.	TRBJ1-1	CASSQGLWNTEAFF	TGTGCCAGCAGCCAGGGACTGTGGAACACTGAAGCTTTCTTT
TRBV7-2	once	TRBD1	TRBJ1-3	CASSLTGGGNTIYF	TGTGCCAGCAGCCTCACAGGGGGTGGAAACACCATATATTTT
TRBV5-4	.	.	TRBJ2-7	CASSADLNSYEQYF	TGTGCCAGCAGCGCGGACTTAAACTCCTACGAGCAGTACTTC
TRBV2	.	TRBD2	TRBJ2-7	CASSETGLAVYEQYF	TGTGCCAGCAGTGAAACGGGACTAGCGGTTTACGAGCAGTACTTC